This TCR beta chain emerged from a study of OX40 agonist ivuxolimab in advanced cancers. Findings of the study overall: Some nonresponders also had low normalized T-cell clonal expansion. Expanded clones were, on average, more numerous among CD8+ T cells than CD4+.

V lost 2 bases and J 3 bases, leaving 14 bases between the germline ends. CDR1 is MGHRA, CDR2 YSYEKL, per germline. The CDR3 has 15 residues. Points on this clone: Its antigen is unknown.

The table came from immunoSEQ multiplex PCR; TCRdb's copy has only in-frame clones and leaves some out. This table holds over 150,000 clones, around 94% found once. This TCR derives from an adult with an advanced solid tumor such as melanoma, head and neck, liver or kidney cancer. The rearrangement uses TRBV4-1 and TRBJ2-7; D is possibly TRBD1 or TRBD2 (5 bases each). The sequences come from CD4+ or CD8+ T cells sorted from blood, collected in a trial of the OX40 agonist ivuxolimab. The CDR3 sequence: CASSQWARAGYEQYF. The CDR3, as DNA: TGCGCCAGCAGCCAATGGGCCAGGGCGGGCTACGAGCAGTACTTC.